This entry lists 29 T cell receptor beta chains sequenced from one sample in a study of T cells in Graves' hyperthyroidism and ophthalmopathy. It was RNA transcripts that yielded the amplified TCR beta CDR3 regions. HTBI primers were employed in a first-round RT-PCR of the TCR CDR3. One entry per CDR3 protein results from TCRdb running MiXCR on the multiplex PCR reads. In the table there are fewer than 450,000 distinct CDR3 sequences, 15% to 20% of which are singletons. The sample was blood. The origin of the receptors is a man between 18 and 29 years old with Graves' ophthalmopathy.

Only a few counts were recorded for this clonotype. The chain couples TRBV18 to TRBJ2-5; D unresolved. Germline CDR1 reads KGHSH; CDR2 reads LQKENI. The CDR3 contains 16 residues. Trimming pared 0 bases from V and 0 bases from J, leaving 11 bases between. The CDR3 region is CASSPPRPNNQETQYF. The CDR3 bases are TGTGCCAGCTCACCACCGAGGCCAAACAACCAAGAGACCCAGTACTTC.

There are many counts of this clonotype. The V call is TRBV3-1, the J call TRBJ1-6; TRBD1 matches at 8 bases. Germline V lookup: CDR1 LGHDT, CDR2 YNNKEL (reference sequence). CDR3 length: 12 residues. V gave up 10 bases and J gave up 7 bases; unmatched junction bases: 3. CDR3 loop: CATRQGNSPLHF. CDR3 bases: TGTGCCACGCGACAGGGGAATTCACCCCTCCACTTT.

This clonotype appeared a few times. The gene calls are TRBV6-2 or TRBV6-3 and TRBJ1-1; possible D gene TRBD1, 5 bases. V was shortened by 0 bases and J by 1 base, with 9 bases between the two germline ends. The CDR3 is 15 amino acids. Germline loops: CDR1 MNHEY, CDR2 SVGEGT. CDR3 residues: CASSYSSGGNTEAFF. DNA for the CDR3: TGTGCCAGCAGTTACTCGTCGGGGGGGAACACTGAAGCTTTCTTT.

This clonotype showed up many times. The chain combines TRBV19 with TRBJ2-3; D unclear. V was clipped by 4 bases and J by 4 bases, with 12 bases between them. The CDR3 covers 14 residues. Germline-derived CDR1 and CDR2 are LNHDA and SQIVND (reference sequence). The CDR3 spells CASSSRANPDTQYF. CDR3 nucleotides: TGTGCCAGTAGTAGCCGGGCCAACCCAGATACGCAGTATTTT.

This clonotype was seen many times. This chain links TRBV7-9 with TRBJ2-1; D gene uncertain. Germline V gene lookup returns CDR1 SEHNR and CDR2 FQNEAQ (reference sequence). Trimming stripped 1 base from V and 5 bases from J, with 6 bases between. The CDR3 extends over 13 amino acids. The CDR3 here is CASSLDHHNEQFF. The CDR3 DNA sequence: TGTGCCAGCAGCTTAGATCACCACAATGAGCAGTTCTTC.

This clonotype was counted a few times. The rearrangement joins TRBV19 to TRBJ2-7; TRBD2 might be the D (5 bases). There are 14 residues in the CDR3. Trimming shortened V by 3 bases and J by 0 bases, and 9 bases separated the two germline ends. Germline-derived CDR1 and CDR2 are LNHDA and SQIVND (reference sequence). The chain's CDR3 is CASSIPGSSYEQYF. The CDR3 DNA reads as TGTGCCAGTAGTATCCCGGGGAGCTCCTACGAGCAGTACTTC.

This clonotype came up a few times. The chain combines TRBV3-1 with TRBJ2-1; D unclear. The CDR3 length is 12 residues. Germline CDR1 LGHDT, CDR2 YNNKEL (reference sequence). The germline V and J ends were trimmed by 4 bases and 9 bases, with 10 bases remaining between them. CDR3 in amino acids: CASSLHGGEQFF. The CDR3 coding sequence is TGTGCCAGCAGCCTACACGGCGGTGAGCAGTTCTTC.

Ten or more counts support this clonotype. The V and J genes are TRBV5-1 and TRBJ1-1; D not resolved. CDR3 length equals 14 residues. V was clipped by 5 bases and J by 4 bases, with 15 bases between them. Germline assignment: CDR1 SGHRS and CDR2 YFSETQ. For the CDR3, the DNA is TGCGCCAGCAGTTCGGCCGCGGAGGGCACTGAAGCTTTCTTT. Amino acid sequence: CASSSAAEGTEAFF.

The J gene is TRBJ2-1, the V gene TRBV5-1; weak D call: TRBD2 (6 bases). Trimming shortened V by 4 bases and J by 3 bases, and 23 bases separated the two germline ends. Germline lookup yields CDR1 SGHRS and CDR2 YFSETQ. This CDR3 spans 18 amino acids. The CDR3 DNA reads as TGCGCCAGCAGCCTCCATACCCGGCAGGGAGGTGGCTACAATGAGCAGTTCTTC. Protein product: CASSLHTRQGGGYNEQFF.

The chain joins TRBV28 to TRBJ2-5, with TRBD1 as a possible D gene (5 bases). In germline, CDR1 is MDHEN, CDR2 SYDVKM. The CDR3 extends over 16 amino acids. Trimming shortened V by 5 bases and J by 4 bases, and 20 bases separated the two germline ends. CDR3: CASSTGGRGPGETQYF. The DNA for the CDR3 is TGTGCCAGCAGTACCGGTGGAAGGGGCCCAGGAGAGACCCAGTACTTC.

This clonotype was counted at least ten times. For the CDR3, the DNA is TGTGCCAGCAGTGAAACTGGACAAGCTTTCTTT. It yields the protein CASSETGQAFF. The chain combines TRBV2 with TRBJ1-1; D not resolved. Trimming removed 2 bases at V and 9 bases at J, with 7 bases between. This CDR3 is 11 amino acids long. Germline CDR1 and CDR2: SNHLY and FYNNEI.

Many counts were recorded for this clonotype. The chain couples TRBV6-2 or TRBV6-3 to TRBJ2-5; D is unclear. The CDR3 consists of 13 residues. V dropped 8 bases and J dropped 0 bases, with 10 bases sitting between them. Germline V CDR1 and CDR2: MNHEY, SVGEGT. CDR3 sequence reads: CASLTEYQETQYF. The CDR3 DNA sequence: TGTGCCAGCCTGACGGAGTACCAAGAGACCCAGTACTTC.

This clonotype was observed many times. The chain recombines TRBV12-3 or TRBV12-4 with TRBJ2-7; the D gene is possibly TRBD1 (5 bases). The CDR3 spans 13 residues. Trimming pared 4 bases from V and 3 bases from J, leaving 10 bases between. The CDR3 nucleotides are TGTGCCAGCAGTTGGACAAGAAGCTACGAGCAGTACTTC. The encoded protein is CASSWTRSYEQYF.

The V gene is TRBV12-5, the J gene TRBJ2-6; 7 bases match TRBD1. CDR3 size: 16 residues. Germline CDR1 and CDR2: LGHNT and FRNRAP. J gave up 0 bases and V 6 bases, and 5 bases lay outside the gene matches. CDR3 region: CASGLDRVSGANVLTF. The CDR3 DNA reads TGTGCTAGTGGCCTCGACAGGGTCTCTGGGGCCAACGTCCTGACTTTC.

V and J are TRBV4-1 and TRBJ2-3, with D perhaps TRBD2 (6 bases). V shed 0 bases and J shed 2 bases, with 9 bases lying between them. Germline CDR1 and CDR2: MGHRA and YSYEKL. The CDR3 contains 15 residues. The DNA for the CDR3 is TGCGCCAGCAGCCAAGAAGAACTAGCCACAGATACGCAGTATTTT. It specifies CASSQEELATDTQYF.

This clonotype came up many times. The chain uses TRBV7-9 and TRBJ2-3; the D is unclear. Trimming removed 8 bases at V and 7 bases at J, with 7 bases between. Germline CDR1 and CDR2: SEHNR and FQNEAQ (reference sequence). The CDR3 extends over 10 amino acids. The CDR3 loop is CASEANTQYF. CDR3 DNA sequence: TGTGCCAGCGAGGCGAATACGCAGTATTTT.

The chain employs TRBV5-5 and TRBJ2-3; the D gene could be TRBD1 or TRBD2 (5 bases each). CDR3 length: 14 amino acids. The ends were cut back, 4 bases at V and 6 bases at J, with 15 bases in the middle. Germline V gene sequence: CDR1 SGHKS, CDR2 YYEKEE (reference sequence). The CDR3, as DNA: TGTGCCAGCAGCCACAGGACTGGATTGGATACGCAGTATTTT. Translated, it gives CASSHRTGLDTQYF.

The J gene is TRBJ2-1, the V gene TRBV29-1; no clear D gene. Germline CDR1 is SQVTM and CDR2 is ANQGSEA. CDR3 length: 12 amino acids. V was shortened by 5 bases and J by 8 bases, with 13 bases between the two germline ends. The CDR3 region is CSVFGKLDEQFF. For the CDR3, the DNA is TGCAGCGTTTTTGGGAAGTTAGATGAGCAGTTCTTC.

This clonotype was detected many times. The chain uses TRBV18 and TRBJ2-5; D uncertain. The CDR3 is 16 amino acids. Germline-derived CDR1 and CDR2 are KGHSH and LQKENI. Trimming took off 0 bases at V and 2 bases at J, with 13 bases between the two ends. The CDR3 spells CASSPPVRRDQETQYF. Here the CDR3 DNA reads TGTGCCAGCTCACCACCGGTTAGGCGCGATCAAGAGACCCAGTACTTC.

The rearrangement uses TRBV5-1 and TRBJ1-4; 9 nucleotides agree with TRBD1. Germline lookup yields CDR1 SGHRS and CDR2 YFSETQ. Unmatched junction bases numbered 1, after V lost 0 bases and J lost 4 bases. CDR3 length: 15 amino acids. CDR3 loop: CASSLGDRDNEKLFF. The CDR3 DNA follows: TGCGCCAGCAGCTTGGGGGACAGGGATAATGAAAAACTGTTTTTT.

This clonotype was detected many times. The chain combines TRBV28 with TRBJ2-7; D remains ambiguous. The CDR3 loop spans 15 amino acids. CDR1 MDHEN and CDR2 SYDVKM come from the germline V gene. V lost 3 bases, J lost 5 bases, and 17 bases lay in between. CDR3 nucleotides: TGTGCCAGCAGTTTGGCGGCCGCCTTTCGAAACGAGCAGTACTTC. It specifies CASSLAAAFRNEQYF.

The chain recombines TRBV7-2 with TRBJ2-4; a weak D match, TRBD1 (8 bases). CDR3 length: 16 amino acids. The germline V and J ends were trimmed by 5 bases and 7 bases, with 21 bases remaining between them. Germline V gene sequence: CDR1 SGHTA, CDR2 FQGNSA. The CDR3 reads CASSHRGGGKENIQYF. The CDR3 DNA is TGTGCCAGCAGCCACAGGGGGGGCGGGAAGGAGAACATTCAGTACTTC.

This clonotype has only a few counts. The V call is TRBV3-1, the J call TRBJ2-2; perhaps TRBD1 as D (7 bases). Trimming stripped 1 base from V and 7 bases from J, with 16 bases between. CDR1 is LGHDT, CDR2 YNNKEL, per germline (reference sequence). The CDR3 has 16 amino acids. CDR3 sequence (DNA): TGTGCCAGCAGCCAAGGCGGGGACAGTAAAATCGGGGAGCTGTTTTTT. It specifies CASSQGGDSKIGELFF. Looking up the rest from reference TRBV3-1 and TRBJ2-2 gives the full variable domain: DTAVSQTPKYLVTQMGNDKSIKCEQNLGHDTMYWYKQDSKKFLKIMFSYNNKELIINETVPNRFSPKSPDKAHLNLHINSLELGDSAVYFCASSQGGDSKIGELFFGEGSRLTVL.

The V gene is TRBV28, the J gene TRBJ2-3, with 9 nucleotides matching TRBD2. With 5 bases clipped from V and 0 bases from J, the junction kept 12 bases outside the gene matches. Germline V CDR1 and CDR2: MDHEN, SYDVKM. The CDR3 extends over 18 amino acids. The CDR3 loop reads CASSSSGGRSPSTDTQYF. The CDR3 DNA sequence: TGTGCCAGCAGTAGTAGCGGGGGCCGATCCCCTAGCACAGATACGCAGTATTTT.

The sample holds many counts of this clonotype. V is TRBV3-1 and J is TRBJ2-3; D remains unclear. Trimming cost V 0 bases and J 8 bases, with 6 bases left between them. The CDR3 sequence is 12 residues long. Germline values: CDR1 LGHDT, CDR2 YNNKEL (reference sequence). The chain's CDR3 is CASSQDLGTQYF. CDR3 in DNA: TGTGCCAGCAGCCAAGACCTCGGTACGCAGTATTTT.

This clonotype was counted between two and nine times. The V call is TRBV24-1, the J call TRBJ1-1; D unresolved. With 7 bases removed from V and 4 bases from J, the gap between germline ends came to 12 bases. The CDR3 runs to 13 residues. The V gene's germline CDR1 is KGHDR and CDR2 SFDVKD. The CDR3 spells CATRRLPGTEAFF. The CDR3 DNA reads TGTGCCACCAGGAGACTCCCGGGCACTGAAGCTTTCTTT.

The genes are TRBV2 and TRBJ2-3; 9 nucleotides line up with TRBD1. The CDR3 covers 16 residues. V lost 6 bases, J lost 3 bases, and 10 bases stayed unmatched. Germline V CDR1 and CDR2: SNHLY, FYNNEI. CDR3 residues: CASRAQGAVRTDTQYF. CDR3 coding DNA: TGTGCCAGCAGAGCACAGGGGGCGGTGAGGACAGATACGCAGTATTTT.

This clonotype occurred many times. The chain employs TRBV7-3 and TRBJ2-2, with unresolved D. The CDR3 spans 14 residues. Trimming removed 3 bases at V and 7 bases at J, with 12 bases between. Per the germline V gene, CDR1 is SGHTA and CDR2 is FQGTGA. The CDR3 DNA follows: TGTGCCAGCAGCTTCTACGGGTTCGGCGGGGAGCTGTTTTTT. Its translation: CASSFYGFGGELFF.

This clonotype has at least ten counts. The rearrangement links TRBV7-9 to TRBJ2-7, with 8 bases fitting TRBD2. V lost 11 bases to trimming and J lost 3 bases; unmatched junction nucleotides: 9. Germline CDR1 reads SEHNR; CDR2 reads FQNEAQ (reference sequence). This CDR3 comprises 13 residues. CDR3 sequence: CAGCSGVCYEQYF. In DNA, the CDR3 is TGTGCCGGATGTAGCGGGGTGTGCTACGAGCAGTACTTC.